The clone carrying this T cell receptor (beta chain) has just a few counts. Its antigen is unidentified. One entry per CDR3 protein, called by TCRdb with MiXCR from the 5' RACE reads. In the table there are roughly 180,000 distinct CDR3 sequences, approximately 10% of which are singletons. This CDR3 contains 16 residues. V lost 1 base and J 9 bases, leaving 17 bases between the germline ends. The germline V gene has CDR1 SGHRS and CDR2 YFSETQ. The sample comes from a study of T-cell memory formation after mild COVID-19. The study, taken as a whole, reports: Clones that shrank (day 15 to 85) were balanced CD4/CD8, whereas later expanders leaned CD4+. Clones which contracted sat mainly in CM and EM if CD4+, and in EMRA if CD8+.

This receptor was taken from a man aged 18 to 35 who had mild COVID-19 (a few samples of this study predate the infection). Cell type and time point are not known. The chain recombines TRBV5-1 with TRBJ1-6; D perhaps matches TRBD1 (5 bases). The specimen sequenced was PBMCs or a T cell subset sorted from them (not recorded which). In DNA form, the CDR3 reads TGCGCCAGCAGCTTGCCCCCCCAGGGTTCGGGTTCACCCCTCCACTTT. Its translation is CASSLPPQGSGSPLHF.